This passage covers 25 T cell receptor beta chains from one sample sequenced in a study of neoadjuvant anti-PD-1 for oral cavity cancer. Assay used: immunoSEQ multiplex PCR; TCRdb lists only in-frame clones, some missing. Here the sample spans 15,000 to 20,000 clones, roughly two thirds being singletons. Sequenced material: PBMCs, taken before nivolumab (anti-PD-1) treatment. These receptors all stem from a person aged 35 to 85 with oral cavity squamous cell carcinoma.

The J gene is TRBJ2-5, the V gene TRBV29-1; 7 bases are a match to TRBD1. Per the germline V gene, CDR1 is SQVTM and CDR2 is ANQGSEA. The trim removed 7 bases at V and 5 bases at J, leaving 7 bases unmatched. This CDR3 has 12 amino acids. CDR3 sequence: CSARQGLETQYF. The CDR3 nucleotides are TGCAGCGCGCGACAGGGTCTTGAGACCCAGTACTTC.

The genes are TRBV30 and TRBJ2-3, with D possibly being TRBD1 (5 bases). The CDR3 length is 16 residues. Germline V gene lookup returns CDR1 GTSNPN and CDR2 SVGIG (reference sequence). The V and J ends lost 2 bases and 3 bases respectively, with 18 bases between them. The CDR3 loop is CAWSSRPGLLTDTQYF. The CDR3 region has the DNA TGTGCCTGGAGTTCGAGGCCAGGGCTTTTAACAGATACGCAGTATTTT.

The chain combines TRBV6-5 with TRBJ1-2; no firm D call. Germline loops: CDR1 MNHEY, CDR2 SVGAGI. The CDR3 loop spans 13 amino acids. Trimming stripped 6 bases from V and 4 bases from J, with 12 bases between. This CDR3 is CASSPEGVYGYTF. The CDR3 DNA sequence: TGTGCCAGCAGCCCGGAGGGCGTCTATGGCTACACCTTC.

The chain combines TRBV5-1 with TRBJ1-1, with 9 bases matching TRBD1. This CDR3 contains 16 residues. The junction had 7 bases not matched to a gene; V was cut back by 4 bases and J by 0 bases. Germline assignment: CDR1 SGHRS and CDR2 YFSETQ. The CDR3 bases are TGCGCCAGCAGCCCACAGGGGGCGGGCATGAACACTGAAGCTTTCTTT. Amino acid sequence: CASSPQGAGMNTEAFF. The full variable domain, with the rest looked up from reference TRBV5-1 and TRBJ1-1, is KAGVTQTPRYLIKTRGQQVTLSCSPISGHRSVSWYQQTPGQGLQFLFEYFSETQRNKGNFPGRFSGRQFSNSRSEMNVSTLELGDSALYLCASSPQGAGMNTEAFFGQGTRLTVV.

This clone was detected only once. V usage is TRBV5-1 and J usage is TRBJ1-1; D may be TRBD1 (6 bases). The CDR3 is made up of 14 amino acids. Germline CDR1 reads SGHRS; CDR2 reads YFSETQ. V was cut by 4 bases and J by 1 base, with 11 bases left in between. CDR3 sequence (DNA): TGCGCCAGCAGCCTGACAGGACCGAACACTGAAGCTTTCTTT. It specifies CASSLTGPNTEAFF.

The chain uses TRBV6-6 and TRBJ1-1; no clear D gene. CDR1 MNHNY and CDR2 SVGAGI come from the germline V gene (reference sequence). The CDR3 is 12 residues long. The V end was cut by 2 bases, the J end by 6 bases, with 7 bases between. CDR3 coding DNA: TGTGCCAGCAGTTACCCGTTATCTGAAGCTTTCTTT. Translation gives CASSYPLSEAFF.

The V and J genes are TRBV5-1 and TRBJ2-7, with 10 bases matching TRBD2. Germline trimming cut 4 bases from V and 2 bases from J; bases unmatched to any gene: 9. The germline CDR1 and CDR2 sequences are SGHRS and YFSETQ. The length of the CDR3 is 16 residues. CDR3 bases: TGCGCCAGCAGCATGCCCACTAGCGGGACCACCTACGAGCAGTACTTC. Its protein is CASSMPTSGTTYEQYF.

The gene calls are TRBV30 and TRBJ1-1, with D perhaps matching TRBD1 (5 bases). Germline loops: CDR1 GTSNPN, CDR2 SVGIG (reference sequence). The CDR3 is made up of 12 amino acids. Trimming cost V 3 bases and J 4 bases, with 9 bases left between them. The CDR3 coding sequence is TGTGCCTGGAGCGGGGGGGGCACTGAAGCTTTCTTT. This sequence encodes CAWSGGGTEAFF.

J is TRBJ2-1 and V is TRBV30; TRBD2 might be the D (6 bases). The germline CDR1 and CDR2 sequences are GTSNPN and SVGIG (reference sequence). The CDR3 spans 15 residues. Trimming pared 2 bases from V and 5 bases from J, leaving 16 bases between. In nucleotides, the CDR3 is TGTGCCTGGAGTCTGGACTCGGGGGTCCACAATGAGCAGTTCTTC. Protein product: CAWSLDSGVHNEQFF. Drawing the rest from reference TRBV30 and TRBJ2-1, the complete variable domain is SQTIHQWPATLVQPVGSPLSLECTVEGTSNPNLYWYRQAAGRGLQLLFYSVGIGQISSEVPQNLSASRPQDRQFILSSKKLLLSDSGFYLCAWSLDSGVHNEQFFGPGTRLTVL.

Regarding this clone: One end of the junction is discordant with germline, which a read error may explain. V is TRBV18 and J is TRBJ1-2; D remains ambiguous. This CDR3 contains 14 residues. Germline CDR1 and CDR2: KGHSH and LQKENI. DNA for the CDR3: TGTGCCAGCTCCCCACGAGCGGGGTTGGGTGGCTACACCTTC. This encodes CASSPRAGLGGYTF.

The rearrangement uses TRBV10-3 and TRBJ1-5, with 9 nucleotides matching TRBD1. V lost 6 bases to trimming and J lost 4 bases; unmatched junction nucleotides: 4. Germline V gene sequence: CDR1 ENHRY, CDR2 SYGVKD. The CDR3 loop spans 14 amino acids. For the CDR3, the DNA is TGTGCCATCAGCCCGACAGGGGGGAATCAGCCCCAGCATTTT. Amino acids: CAISPTGGNQPQHF.

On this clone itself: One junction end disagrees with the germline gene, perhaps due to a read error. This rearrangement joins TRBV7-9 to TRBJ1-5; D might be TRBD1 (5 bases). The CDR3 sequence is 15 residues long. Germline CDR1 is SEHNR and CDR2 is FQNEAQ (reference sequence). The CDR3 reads CAGSLGADGNQPQHF. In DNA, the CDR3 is TGTGCCGGCAGCTTAGGGGCGGATGGCAATCAGCCCCAGCATTTT.

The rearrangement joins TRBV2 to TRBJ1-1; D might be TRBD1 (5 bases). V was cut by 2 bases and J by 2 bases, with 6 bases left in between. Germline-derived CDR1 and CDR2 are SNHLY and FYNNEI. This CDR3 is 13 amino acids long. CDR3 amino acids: CASSEQGNTEAFF. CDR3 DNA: TGTGCCAGCAGTGAACAGGGCAACACTGAAGCTTTCTTT.

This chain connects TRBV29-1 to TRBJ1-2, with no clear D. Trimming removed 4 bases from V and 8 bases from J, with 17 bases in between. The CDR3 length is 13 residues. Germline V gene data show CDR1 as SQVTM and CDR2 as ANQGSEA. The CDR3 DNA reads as TGCAGCGTTGCGACAATGCTCTTAGGGGGCTACACCTTC. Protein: CSVATMLLGGYTF.

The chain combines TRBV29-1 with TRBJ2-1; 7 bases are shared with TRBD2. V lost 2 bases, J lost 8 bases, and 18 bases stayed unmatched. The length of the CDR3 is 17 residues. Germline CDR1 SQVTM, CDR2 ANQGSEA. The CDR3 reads CSVESLTSGTIGDEQFF. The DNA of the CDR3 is TGCAGCGTTGAATCCCTAACCTCGGGGACTATCGGGGATGAGCAGTTCTTC.

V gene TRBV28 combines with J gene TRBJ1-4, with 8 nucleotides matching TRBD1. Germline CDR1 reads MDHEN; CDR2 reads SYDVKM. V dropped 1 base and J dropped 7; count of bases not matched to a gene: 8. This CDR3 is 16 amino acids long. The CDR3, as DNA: TGTGCCAGCAGTTTATTCTCGACAGGGGCGAGTGAAAAACTGTTTTTT. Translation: CASSLFSTGASEKLFF.

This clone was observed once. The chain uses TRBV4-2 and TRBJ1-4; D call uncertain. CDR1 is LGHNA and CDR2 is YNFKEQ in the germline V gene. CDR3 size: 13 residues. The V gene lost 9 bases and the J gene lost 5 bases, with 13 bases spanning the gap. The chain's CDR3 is CASATVPNEKLFF. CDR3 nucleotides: TGTGCCAGTGCTACAGTTCCGAATGAAAAACTGTTTTTT.

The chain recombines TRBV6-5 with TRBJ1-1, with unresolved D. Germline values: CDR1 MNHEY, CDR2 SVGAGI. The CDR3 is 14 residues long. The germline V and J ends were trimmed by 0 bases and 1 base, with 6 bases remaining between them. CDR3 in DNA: TGTGCCAGCAGTTACTCGAGCCAGAACACTGAAGCTTTCTTT. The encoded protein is CASSYSSQNTEAFF.

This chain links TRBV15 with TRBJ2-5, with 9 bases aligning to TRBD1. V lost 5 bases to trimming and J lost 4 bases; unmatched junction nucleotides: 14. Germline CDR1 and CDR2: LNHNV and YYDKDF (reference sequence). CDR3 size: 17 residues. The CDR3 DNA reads TGTGCCACCAGCCCGTATCCGGGACAGGGAAAAAGAGAGACCCAGTACTTC. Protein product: CATSPYPGQGKRETQYF.

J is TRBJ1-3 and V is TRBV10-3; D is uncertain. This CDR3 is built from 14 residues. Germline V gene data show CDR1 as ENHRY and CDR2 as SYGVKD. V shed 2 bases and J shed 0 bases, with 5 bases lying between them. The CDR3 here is CAISEGLSGNTIYF. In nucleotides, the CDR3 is TGTGCCATCAGTGAGGGCCTCTCTGGAAACACCATATATTTT.

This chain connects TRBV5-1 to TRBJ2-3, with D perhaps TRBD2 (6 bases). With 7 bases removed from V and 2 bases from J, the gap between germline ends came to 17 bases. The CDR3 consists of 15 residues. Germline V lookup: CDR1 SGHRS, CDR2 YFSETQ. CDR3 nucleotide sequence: TGCGCCAGCGGCGCGGGACTCCTCTTCACAGATACGCAGTATTTT. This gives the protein CASGAGLLFTDTQYF.

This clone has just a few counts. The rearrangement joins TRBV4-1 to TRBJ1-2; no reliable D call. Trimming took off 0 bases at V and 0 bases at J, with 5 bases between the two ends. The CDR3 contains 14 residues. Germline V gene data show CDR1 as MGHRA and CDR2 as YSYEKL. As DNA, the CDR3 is TGCGCCAGCAGCCAAGAATCAACTAACTATGGCTACACCTTC. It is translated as CASSQESTNYGYTF.

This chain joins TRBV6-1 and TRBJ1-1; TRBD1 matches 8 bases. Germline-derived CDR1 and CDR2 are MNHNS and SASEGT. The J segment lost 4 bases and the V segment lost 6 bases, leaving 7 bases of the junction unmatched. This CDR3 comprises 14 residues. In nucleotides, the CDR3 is TGTGCCAGCAGCCTACAGGGGGTGAGCACTGAAGCTTTCTTT. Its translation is CASSLQGVSTEAFF.

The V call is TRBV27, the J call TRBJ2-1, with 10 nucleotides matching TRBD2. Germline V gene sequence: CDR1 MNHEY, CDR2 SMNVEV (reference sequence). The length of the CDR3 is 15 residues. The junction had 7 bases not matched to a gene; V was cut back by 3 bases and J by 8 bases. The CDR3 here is CASSLLPSGSYEQFF. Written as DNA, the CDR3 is TGTGCCAGCAGTTTGCTCCCTAGCGGGAGTTATGAGCAGTTCTTC.

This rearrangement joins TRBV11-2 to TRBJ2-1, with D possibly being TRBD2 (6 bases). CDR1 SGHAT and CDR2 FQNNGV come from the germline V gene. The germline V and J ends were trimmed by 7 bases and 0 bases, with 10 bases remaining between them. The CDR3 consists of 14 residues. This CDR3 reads CASNWDSSYNEQFF. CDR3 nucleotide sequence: TGTGCCAGCAACTGGGACTCCTCCTACAATGAGCAGTTCTTC. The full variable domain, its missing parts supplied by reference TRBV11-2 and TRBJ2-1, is EAGVAQSPRYKIIEKRQSVAFWCNPISGHATLYWYQQILGQGPKLLIQFQNNGVVDDSQLPKDRFSAERLKGVDSTLKIQPAKLEDSAVYLCASNWDSSYNEQFFGPGTRLTVL.